This T cell receptor (beta chain) was documented in a study of T cell responses to AZD1222 COVID-19 vaccine. Overall study: Pooled together were second doses at about 4 or about 12 weeks.

Some clones are missing from TCRdb's copy, which holds only in-frame ones; the method was immunoSEQ multiplex PCR. Here the sample spans some 140,000 clones, 92% being singletons. As for this clone: Its antigen remains unidentified.

General observations from the study: Clonal diversity may have been underestimated, and the donors were mostly white British, with more females than males.

The ends were cut back, 6 bases at V and 3 bases at J, with 15 bases in the middle. CDR3 size: 15 residues. Germline V CDR1 and CDR2: MNHEY, SVGAGI. Sequenced here: peripheral blood, sampled on day 0 of AZD1222 vaccination. The chain carries TRBV6-5 and TRBJ2-1; D may correspond to TRBD1 or TRBD2 (6 bases each). The origin of this receptor is an adult in good health. The CDR3 nucleotides are TGTGCCAGCAGCGCGGGACAACTAAACTACAATGAGCAGTTCTTC. It specifies CASSAGQLNYNEQFF.